Presented here are 10 T cell receptor beta chains from one specimen sequenced in a study of blood T cell repertoires in COVID-19. Sequencing used immunoSEQ multiplex PCR; TCRdb keeps in-frame clones, though not all of them. The repertoire holds fewer than 350,000 clones, with about 86% as singletons. Sequencing was done on a sample of peripheral blood. The source of these receptors is a woman in her sixties with active or convalescent COVID-19.

The chain uses TRBV3-1 (or the pseudogene TRBV3-2) and TRBJ2-7; D is possibly TRBD1 (6 bases). This CDR3 region has 16 residues. Trimming removed 2 bases at V and 3 bases at J, with 17 bases between. In germline, CDR1 is LGHDT, CDR2 YNNKEL (reference sequence). The CDR3 DNA follows: TGTGCCAGCAGCCAACCAGGGGTCGGCGGCCTCTACGAGCAGTACTTC. Translating gives CASSQPGVGGLYEQYF.

J is TRBJ1-1 and V is TRBV15; D unclear. V was cut by 5 bases and J by 6 bases, with 16 bases left in between. CDR1 is LNHNV, CDR2 YYDKDF, per germline (reference sequence). CDR3 size: 14 residues. CDR3 loop: CATSAGPRASEAFF. In nucleotides, the CDR3 is TGTGCCACCAGCGCGGGCCCGAGGGCGTCTGAAGCTTTCTTT.

The chain joins TRBV5-6 to TRBJ1-6; TRBD1 is a possible D gene (5 bases). The CDR3 extends over 17 amino acids. The V end lost 3 bases, the J end lost 12 bases, and 25 bases lay between the germline ends. Germline CDR1 and CDR2: SGHDT and YYEEEE. CDR3 amino acids: CASSWRAPGGTKLPLHF. In DNA form, the CDR3 reads TGTGCCAGCAGCTGGCGGGCCCCGGGAGGGACTAAGCTACCCCTCCACTTT.

This sequence joins TRBV5-5 and TRBJ2-5; no reliable D call. Deletions cut 2 bases from V and 5 bases from J, with 10 bases between. Germline assignment: CDR1 SGHKS and CDR2 YYEKEE (reference sequence). This CDR3 comprises 13 residues. CDR3 nucleotide sequence: TGTGCCAGCAGCTTCGTCCTCGAGGAGACCCAGTACTTC. Translated: CASSFVLEETQYF.

The chain recombines TRBV6-6 with TRBJ2-3; 9 positions agree with TRBD1. This CDR3 comprises 14 residues. V lost 11 bases, J lost 0 bases, and 6 bases stayed unmatched. CDR1 and CDR2 (germline): MNHNY, SVGAGI (reference sequence). CDR3 DNA: TGTGCCTCTCGACAGGGGGGTAGCACAGATACGCAGTATTTT. It translates to CASRQGGSTDTQYF.

V and J are TRBV23-1 and TRBJ2-2, with D maybe TRBD2 (6 bases). TRBV23-1 is noted as an ORF with a role that remains uncertain. CDR3 length equals 19 residues. With 4 bases removed from V and 1 base from J, the gap between germline ends came to 22 bases. CDR3: CASSLRETPPQMNTGELFF. DNA for the CDR3: TGCGCCAGCAGTCTCCGGGAGACTCCTCCACAAATGAACACCGGGGAGCTGTTTTTT.

The chain combines TRBV5-1 with TRBJ2-1, with 9 bases lining up with TRBD1. The germline V gene has CDR1 SGHRS and CDR2 YFSETQ. The CDR3 totals 15 residues. The junction had 4 bases not matched to a gene; V was cut back by 0 bases and J by 6 bases. In nucleotides, the CDR3 is TGCGCCAGCAGCTTGGATGGGACAGGGAGCAATGAGCAGTTCTTC. This translates into CASSLDGTGSNEQFF.

J is TRBJ2-1 and V is TRBV5-1, with 13 bases identical to TRBD2. CDR1 is SGHRS, CDR2 YFSETQ, per germline. There are 19 residues in the CDR3. The J segment lost 0 bases and the V segment lost 4 bases, leaving 10 bases of the junction unmatched. CDR3 in DNA: TGCGCCAGCAGCCCGAGGACTAGCGGGGGAGGACGCTCCTACAATGAGCAGTTCTTC. Translation gives CASSPRTSGGGRSYNEQFF. Combining the CDR3 with reference TRBV5-1 and TRBJ2-1 gives the whole variable domain KAGVTQTPRYLIKTRGQQVTLSCSPISGHRSVSWYQQTPGQGLQFLFEYFSETQRNKGNFPGRFSGRQFSNSRSEMNVSTLELGDSALYLCASSPRTSGGGRSYNEQFFGPGTRLTVL.

This clone is a singleton in its sample. One junction end disagrees with the germline gene, perhaps due to a read error. The chain uses TRBV7-3 and TRBJ2-2; D not certain. The CDR3 totals 12 residues. Germline lookup yields CDR1 SGHTA and CDR2 FQGTGA. This chain's CDR3 is CASSSNSGELFF. The CDR3 coding sequence is TGTGCCAGCAGCTCGAACAGCGGGGAGCTGTTTTTT.

V gene TRBV9 combines with J gene TRBJ1-1; possible D gene TRBD1, 6 bases. V was clipped by 4 bases and J by 3 bases, with 10 bases between them. Germline CDR1 SGDLS, CDR2 YYNGEE. The CDR3 totals 13 residues. The CDR3 reads CASSPTGYTEAFF. CDR3 nucleotide sequence: TGTGCCAGCAGCCCTACAGGGTACACTGAAGCTTTCTTT.